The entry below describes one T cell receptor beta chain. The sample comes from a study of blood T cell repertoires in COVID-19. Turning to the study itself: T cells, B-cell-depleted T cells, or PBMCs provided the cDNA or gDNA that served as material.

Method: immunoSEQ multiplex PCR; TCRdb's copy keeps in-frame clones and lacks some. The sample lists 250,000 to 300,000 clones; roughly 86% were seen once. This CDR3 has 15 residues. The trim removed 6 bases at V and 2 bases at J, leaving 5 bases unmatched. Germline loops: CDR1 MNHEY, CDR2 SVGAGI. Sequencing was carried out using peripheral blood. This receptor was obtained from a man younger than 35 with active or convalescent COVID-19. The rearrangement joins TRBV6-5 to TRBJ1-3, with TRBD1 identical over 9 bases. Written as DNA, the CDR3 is TGTGCCAGCAGCTGGGACAGGGCTCCTGGAAACACCATATATTTT. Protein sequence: CASSWDRAPGNTIYF.